The next 12 T cell receptor beta chains were all read from a single sample in a study of blood T cell repertoires in COVID-19. Assay: immunoSEQ multiplex PCR; the TCRdb copy retains only in-frame clones and omits some. The repertoire holds over 200,000 clones, with about 87% as singletons. The sequenced sample was peripheral blood. These receptors were obtained from a man aged 25-40 years with COVID-19, enrolled during active disease.

The V and J genes are TRBV7-2 and TRBJ2-6; 8 bases are a match to TRBD1. CDR3 length equals 15 residues. The germline CDR1 and CDR2 sequences are SGHTA and FQGNSA. The J segment lost 2 bases and the V segment lost 5 bases, leaving 2 bases of the junction unmatched. In nucleotides, the CDR3 is TGTGCCAGCAGCCCACAGGGGGCTGGGGCCAACGTCCTGACTTTC. It yields the protein CASSPQGAGANVLTF.

J is TRBJ1-1 and V is TRBV5-5, with 10 positions matching TRBD1. This CDR3 region has 15 residues. Germline V gene data show CDR1 as SGHKS and CDR2 as YYEKEE (reference sequence). V gave up 2 bases and J gave up 6 bases; unmatched junction bases: 7. The CDR3 here is CASSFLRQGAPEAFF. The CDR3 DNA sequence: TGTGCCAGCAGCTTTTTGAGACAGGGGGCACCTGAAGCTTTCTTT.

This clone was recorded only once. This rearrangement joins TRBV7-3 to TRBJ2-7; TRBD1 aligns across 7 bases. The CDR3 extends over 13 amino acids. Germline-derived CDR1 and CDR2 are SGHTA and FQGTGA. Trimming took 5 bases from V and 2 from J; bases not matched to a gene: 3. This CDR3 reads CASSPQGAYEQYF. Here the CDR3 DNA reads TGTGCCAGCAGCCCGCAGGGGGCCTACGAGCAGTACTTC.

The rearrangement uses TRBV4-1 and TRBJ2-1; 12 bases fit TRBD2. CDR1 MGHRA and CDR2 YSYEKL come from the germline V gene. The CDR3 is 18 amino acids. The V and J ends lost 2 bases and 0 bases, in that order; junction bases with no gene match: 5. CDR3 bases: TGCGCCAGCAGCCAAACTAGCGGGGGGACCCTCTCCTACAATGAGCAGTTCTTC. Its protein is CASSQTSGGTLSYNEQFF.

The rearrangement links TRBV6-2 or TRBV6-3 to TRBJ1-2, with D perhaps TRBD1 (6 bases). V gave up 0 bases and J gave up 7 bases, with 9 bases separating them. In germline, CDR1 is MNHEY, CDR2 SVGEGT. This CDR3 comprises 13 residues. CDR3 in amino acids: CASSYSAGVGYTF. The CDR3 region has the DNA TGTGCCAGCAGTTACTCGGCAGGGGTTGGCTACACCTTC.

The chain carries TRBV3-1 (or the pseudogene TRBV3-2) and TRBJ1-2; TRBD1 agrees at 7 bases. V gave up 4 bases and J gave up 4 bases; unmatched junction bases: 9. CDR3 length equals 15 residues. Germline assignment: CDR1 LGHDT and CDR2 YNNKEL (reference sequence). The CDR3 loop reads CASSPVPGGVYGYTF. CDR3 nucleotide sequence: TGTGCCAGCAGCCCGGTGCCAGGGGGAGTCTATGGCTACACCTTC.

The rearrangement uses TRBV27 and TRBJ1-2; D unresolved. The germline CDR1 and CDR2 sequences are MNHEY and SMNVEV (reference sequence). CDR3 length equals 17 residues. V was shortened by 3 bases and J by 1 base, with 18 bases between the two germline ends. The CDR3 loop is CASSFNSNPFLNYGYTF. CDR3 DNA: TGTGCCAGCAGTTTCAACAGTAACCCTTTTCTTAACTATGGCTACACCTTC.

The rearrangement joins TRBV9 to TRBJ1-2; 8 nucleotides match TRBD1. This CDR3 has 16 residues. Unmatched junction bases numbered 4, after V lost 0 bases and J lost 0 bases. Germline V lookup: CDR1 SGDLS, CDR2 YYNGEE. CDR3 region: CASSVGTGGSNYGYTF. CDR3 DNA sequence: TGTGCCAGCAGCGTAGGAACAGGGGGTTCTAACTATGGCTACACCTTC. Looking up the rest from reference TRBV9 and TRBJ1-2 gives the full variable domain: DSGVTQTPKHLITATGQRVTLRCSPRSGDLSVYWYQQSLDQGLQFLIQYYNGEERAKGNILERFSAQQFPDLHSELNLSSLELGDSALYFCASSVGTGGSNYGYTFGSGTRLTVV.

The J gene is TRBJ1-2, the V gene TRBV6-5, with 10 positions matching TRBD1. CDR1 and CDR2 from the germline V gene are MNHEY and SVGAGI. The V segment lost 10 bases and the J segment 1 base; nucleotides outside the gene matches: 3. This CDR3 is built from 13 residues. CDR3 DNA: TGTGCCACCGGGACAGGGGTTAACTATGGCTACACCTTC. Its translation is CATGTGVNYGYTF.

The chain is built from TRBV19 and TRBJ1-2, with TRBD1 as a possible D gene (5 bases). CDR1 is LNHDA and CDR2 is SQIVND in the germline V gene (reference sequence). V lost 3 bases to trimming and J lost 2 bases, with 7 bases between them. The CDR3 loop spans 13 amino acids. The CDR3: CASSIDRNYGYTF. CDR3 coding DNA: TGTGCCAGTAGTATCGACAGAAACTATGGCTACACCTTC. Supplemented by reference TRBV19 and TRBJ1-2, the full variable domain reads DGGITQSPKYLFRKEGQNVTLSCEQNLNHDAMYWYRQDPGQGLRLIYYSQIVNDFQKGDIAEGYSVSREKKESFPLTVTSAQKNPTAFYLCASSIDRNYGYTFGSGTRLTVV.

The chain uses TRBV19 and TRBJ2-3; D perhaps matches TRBD1 (5 bases). The germline CDR1 and CDR2 sequences are LNHDA and SQIVND (reference sequence). The germline V and J ends were trimmed by 6 bases and 0 bases, with 13 bases remaining between them. The length of the CDR3 is 15 residues. The CDR3 sequence is CASSFDRASTDTQYF. The DNA of the CDR3 is TGTGCCAGTAGCTTCGACAGAGCTAGCACAGATACGCAGTATTTT.

V and J are TRBV5-1 and TRBJ2-2; the match to TRBD1 covers 9 bases. J gave up 6 bases and V 5 bases, and 8 bases lay outside the gene matches. CDR1 SGHRS and CDR2 YFSETQ come from the germline V gene. This CDR3 has 15 residues. The CDR3 spells CASRALQGAAGELFF. CDR3 DNA: TGCGCCAGCAGGGCCTTACAGGGGGCGGCCGGGGAGCTGTTTTTT.